The source of this TCR beta chain is a study of regulatory dendritic cells for organ transplantation. The data were produced by immunoSEQ multiplex PCR, yet TCRdb's version contains in-frame clones alone and is incomplete. The repertoire holds 25,000 to 35,000 clones, with roughly four fifths as singletons. The CDR3 covers 15 residues. Germline V gives CDR1 SEHNR, CDR2 FQNEAQ (reference sequence). V was clipped by 5 bases and J by 4 bases, with 17 bases between them. The chain combines TRBV7-9 with TRBJ1-1; maybe TRBD1 (6 bases). The source is a human donor in good health. Source material: naive CD4+ T cells from blood. Stated subset: CD45RA+ naive T cells. CDR3 bases: TGTGCCAGCAGCCCAGTACAGGGCAGGGCCACTGAAGCTTTCTTT. Translating gives CASSPVQGRATEAFF.